This TCR beta chain was recovered during a study of blood T cells in healthy people across ages. Whole-study findings and limits: Age brought a roughly linear fall in TCR beta diversity measured per million T cells. Naive T cell percentage strongly correlated with TCR beta diversity.

For the second PCR, which ran for about 7 to 11 cycles, a sample-barcoded 5' primer and a J-beta primer mix were used. Each cDNA was tagged by a template-switch adaptor containing 12 random nucleotides. TCRdb independently ran MiXCR on the 5' RACE reads; one entry per CDR3 protein. The sample has 1.5 million to 2 million distinct CDR3 sequences, roughly 50% seen once. There are 13 residues in the CDR3. V gave up 2 bases and J gave up 5 bases, with 9 bases separating them. Germline CDR1 is SGHTA and CDR2 is FQGNSA. This clonotype was observed many times. Its target is not known. Sequencing used blood. The TCR sequence derives from a woman aged 40 to 55 in good health. The chain combines TRBV7-2 with TRBJ2-5, with D unclear. The chain's CDR3 is CASSLFAFETQYF. The CDR3 DNA reads TGTGCCAGCAGCTTATTTGCGTTCGAGACCCAGTACTTC.